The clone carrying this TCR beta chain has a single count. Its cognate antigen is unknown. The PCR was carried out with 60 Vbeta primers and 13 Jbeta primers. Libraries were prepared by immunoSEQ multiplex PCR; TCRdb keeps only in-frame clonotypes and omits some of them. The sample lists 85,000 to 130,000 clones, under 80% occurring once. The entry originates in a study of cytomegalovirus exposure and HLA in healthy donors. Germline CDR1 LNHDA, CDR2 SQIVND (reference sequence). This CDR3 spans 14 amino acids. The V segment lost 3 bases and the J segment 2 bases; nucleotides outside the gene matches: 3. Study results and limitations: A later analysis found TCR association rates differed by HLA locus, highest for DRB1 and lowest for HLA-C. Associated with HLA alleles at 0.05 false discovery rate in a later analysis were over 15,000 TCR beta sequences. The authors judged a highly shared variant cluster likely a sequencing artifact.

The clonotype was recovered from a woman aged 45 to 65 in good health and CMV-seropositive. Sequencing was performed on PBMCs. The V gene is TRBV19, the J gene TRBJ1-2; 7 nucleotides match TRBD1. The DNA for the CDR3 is TGTGCCAGTAGTATCCAGGGACAGAACTATGGCTACACCTTC. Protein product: CASSIQGQNYGYTF.